The clone carrying this T cell receptor beta chain was counted once. These data belong to a study of blood T cell repertoires in COVID-19. Background on the study: PBMCs, B-cell-depleted T cells, or T cells were the source of the cDNA or gDNA that made up the material.

Method: immunoSEQ multiplex PCR; TCRdb's copy keeps in-frame clones and lacks some. The repertoire has under 200,000 clones, 88% of them found once; the top ten carry around 1.5%. Input material: peripheral blood. This receptor was identified in a man between 18 and 35 years old with active or convalescent COVID-19.

The CDR3 reads CASSPPGQYETQYF. The CDR3 coding sequence is TGTGCCAGCAGCCCGCCGGGACAGTACGAGACCCAGTACTTC. This chain links TRBV9 with TRBJ2-5; 7 bases match TRBD1. V gave up 4 bases and J gave up 5 bases; unmatched junction bases: 8. Germline values: CDR1 SGDLS, CDR2 YYNGEE. This CDR3 has 14 amino acids.